One and the same sample provided the 9 T cell receptor beta chains below, sequenced in a study of shared clonotypes between healthy human individuals. The table came from immunoSEQ multiplex PCR; TCRdb's copy has only in-frame clones and leaves some out. The sample holds over 400,000 clones; around 80% are singletons and the top ten take more than 10%. The sample consisted of PBMCs. These receptors came from a woman in her thirties or forties in good health. Some clones in this sample may be carry-over from other donors' samples.

V is TRBV5-1 and J is TRBJ2-7; 7 positions match TRBD2. J lost 1 base, V lost 2 bases, and 9 bases had no gene match. The length of the CDR3 is 16 residues. Looked up from germline, CDR1 is SGHRS and CDR2 is YFSETQ. CDR3 region: CASSFAAGEKSYEQYF. In DNA form, the CDR3 reads TGCGCCAGCAGCTTTGCGGCGGGAGAAAAGTCCTACGAGCAGTACTTC.

The gene calls are TRBV15 and TRBJ2-7; perhaps TRBD2 as D (5 bases). Per the germline V gene, CDR1 is LNHNV and CDR2 is YYDKDF (reference sequence). Trimming pared 1 base from V and 0 bases from J, leaving 10 bases between. This CDR3 is built from 15 residues. This CDR3 is CATSRGTRISYEQYF. The CDR3 DNA follows: TGTGCCACCAGCAGAGGAACTAGAATCTCCTACGAGCAGTACTTC.

CDR3 sequence reads: CASSPNGVLDTQYF. The CDR3 coding sequence is TGCGCCAGCAGCCCTAATGGAGTTTTAGATACGCAGTATTTT. This chain uses TRBV5-1 with TRBJ2-3; D uncertain. The CDR3 is made up of 14 amino acids. The V gene lost 4 bases and the J gene lost 5 bases, with 14 bases spanning the gap. The V gene's germline CDR1 is SGHRS and CDR2 YFSETQ.

This clone has more than one count but fewer than ten. This chain links TRBV6-5 with TRBJ2-6, with 7 bases matching TRBD1. CDR1 is MNHEY, CDR2 SVGAGI, per germline. This CDR3 contains 14 residues. Germline trimming cut 5 bases from V and 4 bases from J; bases unmatched to any gene: 2. The CDR3 bases are TGTGCCAGCAGTCCGACAGGGGGGGCCAACGTCCTGACTTTC. Amino acid sequence: CASSPTGGANVLTF.

The rearrangement joins TRBV30 to TRBJ2-3; the match to TRBD2 covers 7 bases. CDR3 length: 12 residues. The J segment lost 0 bases and the V segment lost 8 bases, leaving 2 bases of the junction unmatched. CDR1 is GTSNPN, CDR2 SVGIG, per germline (reference sequence). CDR3: CAHSGSTDTQYF. CDR3 DNA: TGTGCCCATAGCGGGAGCACAGATACGCAGTATTTT.

This chain uses TRBV7-2 with TRBJ1-5; no firm D call. Per germline, CDR1 SGHTA and CDR2 FQGNSA. The CDR3 runs to 14 residues. V was cut by 3 bases and J by 10 bases, with 16 bases left in between. For the CDR3, the DNA is TGTGCCAGCAGCTTGGGTAGGCTGTTTTTACCCCAGCATTTT. Protein: CASSLGRLFLPQHF.

This chain links TRBV18 with TRBJ2-7; D not certain. Germline assignment: CDR1 KGHSH and CDR2 LQKENI. The CDR3 sequence is 13 residues long. V shed 1 base and J shed 3 bases, with 7 bases lying between them. CDR3 sequence reads: CASSPRNSYEQYF. DNA of the CDR3: TGTGCCAGCTCACCACGGAACAGCTACGAGCAGTACTTC.

The rearrangement uses TRBV27 and TRBJ1-2, with 9 bases identical to TRBD1. The CDR3 runs to 15 residues. Per germline, CDR1 MNHEY and CDR2 SMNVEV (reference sequence). J was trimmed by 4 bases and V by 5 bases; bases with no gene match: 8. The DNA for the CDR3 is TGTGCCAGCAGTCCTGATACAGGGGGCGGCTATGGCTACACCTTC. It codes for CASSPDTGGGYGYTF.

Many counts were recorded for this clone. The chain has TRBV19 and TRBJ2-3, with 8 bases matching TRBD1. The CDR3 is 14 residues long. CDR1 and CDR2 (germline): LNHDA, SQIVND (reference sequence). V dropped 9 bases and J dropped 0; count of bases not matched to a gene: 5. CDR3 sequence (DNA): TGTGCCAGCAGGACAGGGACTAGCACAGATACGCAGTATTTT. This codes for CASRTGTSTDTQYF.